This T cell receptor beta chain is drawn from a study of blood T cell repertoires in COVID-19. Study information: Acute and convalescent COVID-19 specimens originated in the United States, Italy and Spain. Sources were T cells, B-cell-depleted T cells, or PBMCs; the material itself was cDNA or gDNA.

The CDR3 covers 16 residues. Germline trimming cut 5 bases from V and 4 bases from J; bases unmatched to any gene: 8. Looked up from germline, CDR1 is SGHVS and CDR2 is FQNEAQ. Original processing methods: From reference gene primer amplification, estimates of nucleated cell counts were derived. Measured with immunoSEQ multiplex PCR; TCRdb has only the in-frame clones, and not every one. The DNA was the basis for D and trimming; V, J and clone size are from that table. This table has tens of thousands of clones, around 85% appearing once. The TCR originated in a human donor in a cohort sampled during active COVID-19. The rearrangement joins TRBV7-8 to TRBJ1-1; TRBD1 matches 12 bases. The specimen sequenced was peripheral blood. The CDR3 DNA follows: TGTGCCAGCAGCCCCTGGGACAGGGGGCGCGGCACTGAAGCTTTCTTT. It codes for CASSPWDRGRGTEAFF. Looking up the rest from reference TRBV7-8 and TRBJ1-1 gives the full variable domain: GAGVSQSPRYKVAKRGQDVALRCDPISGHVSLFWYQQALGQGPEFLTYFQNEAQLDKSGLPSDRFFAERPEGSVSTLKIQRTQQEDSAVYLCASSPWDRGRGTEAFFGQGTRLTVV.